This T cell receptor (beta chain) emerged from a study of radiation and T cells in renal cell carcinoma. This clone has just one count. The CDR3 totals 16 residues. Unmatched junction bases numbered 11, after V lost 4 bases and J lost 4 bases. The germline V gene encodes CDR1 SGHRS and CDR2 YFSETQ. Documented treatment: 15 Gy SBRT to primary tumor, nephrectomy 4 weeks later. Method: immunoSEQ multiplex PCR; TCRdb's copy keeps in-frame clones and lacks some. The data contain over 15,000 clones, around 55% of them singletons. The rearrangement joins TRBV5-1 to TRBJ1-1; TRBD1 agrees at 9 bases. Sequences were derived from tumor tissue, sampled from a patient whose treatment included radiotherapy and nephrectomy. This TCR came from a middle-aged man with renal cell carcinoma. Written as DNA, the CDR3 is TGCGCCAGCAGCCCAGGGACAGGGCGTCGGGCCACTGAAGCTTTCTTT. Protein product: CASSPGTGRRATEAFF.